This T cell receptor beta chain was documented in a study of CD8+ T cells in alopecia areata. Sequencing templates came from extracted RNA that was reverse transcribed into cDNA. TCRdb's table, derived via immunoSEQ multiplex PCR, lists solely in-frame clones and lacks some. The sample holds over 200,000 clones, about 60% seen once. This clone has more than one count but fewer than ten. V shed 1 base, J shed 2 bases, and the junction held 8 bases outside the gene matches. Per germline, CDR1 GTSNPN and CDR2 SVGIG (reference sequence). CDR3 length: 16 residues. The sample in question was CD4+ T cells sorted from blood, obtained at week 0. The chain carries TRBV30 and TRBJ2-7, with 10 bases that match TRBD2. This clonotype was sampled from a human donor with alopecia areata. CDR3 in DNA: TGTGCCTGGAGTGGTTCTAGCGGGAGATTCGCCTACGAGCAGTACTTC. It specifies CAWSGSSGRFAYEQYF.